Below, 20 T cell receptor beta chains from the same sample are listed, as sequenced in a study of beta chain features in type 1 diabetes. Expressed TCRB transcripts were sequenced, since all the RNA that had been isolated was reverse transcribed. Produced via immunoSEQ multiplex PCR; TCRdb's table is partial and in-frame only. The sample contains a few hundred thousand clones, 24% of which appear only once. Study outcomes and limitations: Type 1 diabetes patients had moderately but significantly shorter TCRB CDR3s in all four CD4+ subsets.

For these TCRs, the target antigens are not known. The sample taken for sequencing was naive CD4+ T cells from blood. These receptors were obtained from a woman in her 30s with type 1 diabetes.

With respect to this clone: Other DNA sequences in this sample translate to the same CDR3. The chain's CDR3 is CSVRQANQPQHF. CDR3 nucleotide sequence: TGCAGCGTTCGGCAGGCTAATCAGCCCCAGCATTTT. V and J are TRBV29-1 and TRBJ1-5, with no clear D. In germline, CDR1 is SQVTM, CDR2 ANQGSEA. Trimming removed 5 bases at V and 4 bases at J, with 9 bases between. The CDR3 has 12 amino acids.

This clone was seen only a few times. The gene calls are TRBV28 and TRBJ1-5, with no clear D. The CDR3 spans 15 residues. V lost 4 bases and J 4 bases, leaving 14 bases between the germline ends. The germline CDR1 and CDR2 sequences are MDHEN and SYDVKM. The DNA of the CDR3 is TGTGCCAGCAGTTCCCGGCAGAACGGGAATCAGCCCCAGCATTTT. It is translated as CASSSRQNGNQPQHF.

As DNA, the CDR3 is TGTGCCAGCAGCCAACGGTCCACCCACGAGCAGTACTTC. Its translation is CASSQRSTHEQYF. This chain joins TRBV14 and TRBJ2-7; unclear D gene. Germline V gives CDR1 SGHDN, CDR2 FVKESK. Trimming pared 2 bases from V and 5 bases from J, leaving 10 bases between. The CDR3 sequence is 13 residues long.

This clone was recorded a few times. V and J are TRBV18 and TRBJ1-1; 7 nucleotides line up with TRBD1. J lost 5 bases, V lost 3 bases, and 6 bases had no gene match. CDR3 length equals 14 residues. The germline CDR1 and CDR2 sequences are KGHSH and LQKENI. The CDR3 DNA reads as TGTGCCAGCTCACCTTATCAGGGGGATACTGAAGCTTTCTTT. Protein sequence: CASSPYQGDTEAFF.

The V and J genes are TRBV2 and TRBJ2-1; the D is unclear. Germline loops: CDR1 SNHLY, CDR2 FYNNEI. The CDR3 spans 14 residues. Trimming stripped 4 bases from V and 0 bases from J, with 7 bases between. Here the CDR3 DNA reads TGTGCCAGCAGTGTTGAGAGCTCCTACAATGAGCAGTTCTTC. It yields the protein CASSVESSYNEQFF.

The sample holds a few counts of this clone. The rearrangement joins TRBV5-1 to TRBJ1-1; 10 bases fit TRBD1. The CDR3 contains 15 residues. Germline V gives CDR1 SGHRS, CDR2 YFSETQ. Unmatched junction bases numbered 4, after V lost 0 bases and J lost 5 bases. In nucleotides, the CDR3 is TGCGCCAGCAGCTTGGAGGGACAGGGGAGAACTGAAGCTTTCTTT. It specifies CASSLEGQGRTEAFF.

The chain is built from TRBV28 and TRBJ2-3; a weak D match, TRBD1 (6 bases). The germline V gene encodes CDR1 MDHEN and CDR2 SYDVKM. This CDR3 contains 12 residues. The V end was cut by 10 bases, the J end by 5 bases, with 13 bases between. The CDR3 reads CATQGWRDTQYF. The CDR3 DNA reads TGTGCCACTCAGGGGTGGAGAGATACGCAGTATTTT.

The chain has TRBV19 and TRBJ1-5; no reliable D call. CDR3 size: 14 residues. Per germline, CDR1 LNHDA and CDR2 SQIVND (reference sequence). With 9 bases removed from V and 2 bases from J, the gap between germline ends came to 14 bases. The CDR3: CARPGRRGNQPQHF. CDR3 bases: TGTGCCAGACCGGGGAGACGCGGCAATCAGCCCCAGCATTTT.

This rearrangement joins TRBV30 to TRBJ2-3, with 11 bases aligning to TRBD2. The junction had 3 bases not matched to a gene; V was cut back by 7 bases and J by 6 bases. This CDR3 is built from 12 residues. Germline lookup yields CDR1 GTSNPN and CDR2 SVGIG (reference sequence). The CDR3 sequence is CALLAGDDTQYF. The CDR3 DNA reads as TGTGCCTTACTAGCGGGAGACGATACGCAGTATTTT.

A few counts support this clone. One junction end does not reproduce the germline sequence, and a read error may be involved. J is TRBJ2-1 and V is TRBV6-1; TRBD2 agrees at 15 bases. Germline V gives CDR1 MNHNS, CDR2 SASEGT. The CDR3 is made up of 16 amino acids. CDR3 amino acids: CASSEGLAGGPGEQFF. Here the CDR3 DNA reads TGTGCCAGCAGCGAAGGACTAGCGGGAGGGCCGGGGGAGCAGTTCTTC.

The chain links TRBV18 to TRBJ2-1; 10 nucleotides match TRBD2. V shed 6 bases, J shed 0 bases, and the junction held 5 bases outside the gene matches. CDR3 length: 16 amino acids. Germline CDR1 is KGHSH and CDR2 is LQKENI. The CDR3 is CASSPAGGSSYNEQFF. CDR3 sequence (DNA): TGTGCCAGCTCCCCAGCGGGAGGGAGCTCCTACAATGAGCAGTTCTTC.

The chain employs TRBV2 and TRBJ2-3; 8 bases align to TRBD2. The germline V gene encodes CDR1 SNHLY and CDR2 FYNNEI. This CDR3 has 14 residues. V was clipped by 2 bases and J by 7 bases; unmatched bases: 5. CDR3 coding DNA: TGTGCCAGCAGTGAAACCCGGGAGGGGAATACGCAGTATTTT. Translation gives CASSETREGNTQYF.

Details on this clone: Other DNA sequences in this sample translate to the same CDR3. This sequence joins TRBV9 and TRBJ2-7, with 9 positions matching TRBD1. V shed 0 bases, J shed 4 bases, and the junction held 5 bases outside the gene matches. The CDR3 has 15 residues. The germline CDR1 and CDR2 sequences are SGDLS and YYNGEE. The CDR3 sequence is CASSVGTGASYEQYF. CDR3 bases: TGTGCCAGCAGCGTAGGGACAGGGGCCTCTTACGAGCAGTACTTC.

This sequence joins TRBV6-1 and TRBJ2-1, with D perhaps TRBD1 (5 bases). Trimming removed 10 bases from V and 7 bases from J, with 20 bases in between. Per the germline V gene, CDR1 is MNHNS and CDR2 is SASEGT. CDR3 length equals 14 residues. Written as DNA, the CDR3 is TGTGCCACCATGGACACCGTCTTTGCAAATGAGCAGTTCTTC. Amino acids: CATMDTVFANEQFF.

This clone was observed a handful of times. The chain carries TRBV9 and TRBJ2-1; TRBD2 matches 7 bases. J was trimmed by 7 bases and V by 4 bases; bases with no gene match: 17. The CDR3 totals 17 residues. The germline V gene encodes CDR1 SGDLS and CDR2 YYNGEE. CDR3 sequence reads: CASSSRIYSGFLNEQFF. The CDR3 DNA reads TGTGCCAGCAGCTCCCGAATTTATAGCGGGTTTCTGAATGAGCAGTTCTTC.

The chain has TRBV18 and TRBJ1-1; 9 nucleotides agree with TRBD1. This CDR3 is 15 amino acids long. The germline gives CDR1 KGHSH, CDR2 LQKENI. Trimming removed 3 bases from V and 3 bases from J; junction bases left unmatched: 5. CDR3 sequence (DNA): TGTGCCAGCTCACCGACAGGGGGTTTTGACACTGAAGCTTTCTTT. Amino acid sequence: CASSPTGGFDTEAFF.

CDR3 amino acids: CASSATSGMAYNEQFF. The CDR3 DNA follows: TGTGCCAGCAGTGCCACTAGCGGGATGGCGTACAATGAGCAGTTCTTC. The chain couples TRBV4-2 to TRBJ2-1; 10 bases fit TRBD2. This CDR3 is built from 16 residues. With 6 bases clipped from V and 4 bases from J, the junction kept 9 bases outside the gene matches. CDR1 is LGHNA, CDR2 YNFKEQ, per germline.

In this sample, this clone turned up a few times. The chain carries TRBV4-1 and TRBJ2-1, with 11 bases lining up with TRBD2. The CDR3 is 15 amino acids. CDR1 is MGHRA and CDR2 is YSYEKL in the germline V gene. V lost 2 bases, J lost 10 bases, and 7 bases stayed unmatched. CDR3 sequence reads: CASSQLAGGLREQFF. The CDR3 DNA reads TGCGCCAGCAGCCAACTAGCGGGGGGCCTACGGGAGCAGTTCTTC.

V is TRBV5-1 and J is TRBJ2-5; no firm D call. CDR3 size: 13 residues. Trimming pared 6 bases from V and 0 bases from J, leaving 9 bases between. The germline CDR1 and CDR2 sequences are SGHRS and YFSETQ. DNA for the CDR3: TGCGCCAGCAAGAGACAACACCAAGAGACCCAGTACTTC. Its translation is CASKRQHQETQYF.

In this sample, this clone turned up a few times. This CDR3 reads CASSPRTGEGGYTF. The DNA of the CDR3 is TGTGCCAGCTCACCACGGACAGGGGAGGGTGGCTACACCTTC. J is TRBJ1-2 and V is TRBV18, with 9 bases lining up with TRBD1. The CDR3 consists of 14 residues. Germline V gene data show CDR1 as KGHSH and CDR2 as LQKENI. Germline trimming cut 1 base from V and 7 bases from J; bases unmatched to any gene: 4.